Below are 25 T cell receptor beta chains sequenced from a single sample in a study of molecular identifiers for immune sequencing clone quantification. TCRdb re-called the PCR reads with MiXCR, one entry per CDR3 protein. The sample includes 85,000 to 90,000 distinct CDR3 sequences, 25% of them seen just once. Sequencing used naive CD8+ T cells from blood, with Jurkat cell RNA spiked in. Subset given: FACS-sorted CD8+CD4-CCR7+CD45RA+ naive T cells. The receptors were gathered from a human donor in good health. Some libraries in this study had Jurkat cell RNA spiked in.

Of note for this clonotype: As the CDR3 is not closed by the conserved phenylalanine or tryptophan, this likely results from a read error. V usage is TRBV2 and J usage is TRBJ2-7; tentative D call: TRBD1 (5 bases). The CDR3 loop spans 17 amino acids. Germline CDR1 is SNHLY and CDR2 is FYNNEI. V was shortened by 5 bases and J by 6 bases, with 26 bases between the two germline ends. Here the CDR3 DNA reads TGTGCCAGCAGTCCCCGCAAGTACGACAGCCCGACCGGCGAGCAGTACCTC. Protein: CASSPRKYDSPTGEQYL.

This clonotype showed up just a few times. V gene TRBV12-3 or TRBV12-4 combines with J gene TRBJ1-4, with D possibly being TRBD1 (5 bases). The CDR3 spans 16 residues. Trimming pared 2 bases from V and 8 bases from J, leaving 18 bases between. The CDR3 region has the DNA TGTGCCAGCAGTTTACCGGGGGGTGTCTGGGGGGAAAAACTGTTTTTT. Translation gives CASSLPGGVWGEKLFF.

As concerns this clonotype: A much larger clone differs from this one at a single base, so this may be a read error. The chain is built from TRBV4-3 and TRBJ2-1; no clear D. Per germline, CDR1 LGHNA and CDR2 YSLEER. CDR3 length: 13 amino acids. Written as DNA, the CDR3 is TGCGCCGGCAGCCAAGATACCGAGGATGAGCAGTTCTTC. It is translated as CAGSQDTEDEQFF.

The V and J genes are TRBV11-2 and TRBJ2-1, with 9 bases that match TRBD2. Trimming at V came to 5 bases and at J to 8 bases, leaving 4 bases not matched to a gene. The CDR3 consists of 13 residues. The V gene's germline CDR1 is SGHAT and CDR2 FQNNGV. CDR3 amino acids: CASSHSGSYEQFF. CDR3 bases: TGTGCCAGCAGCCATAGCGGGAGTTATGAGCAGTTCTTC.

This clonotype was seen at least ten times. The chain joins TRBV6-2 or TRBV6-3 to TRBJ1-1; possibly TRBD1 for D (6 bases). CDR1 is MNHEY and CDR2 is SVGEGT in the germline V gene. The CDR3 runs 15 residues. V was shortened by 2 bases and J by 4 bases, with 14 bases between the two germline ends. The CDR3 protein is CASSYRQGRFTEAFF. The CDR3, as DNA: TGTGCCAGCAGTTACAGGCAGGGGCGGTTCACTGAAGCTTTCTTT.

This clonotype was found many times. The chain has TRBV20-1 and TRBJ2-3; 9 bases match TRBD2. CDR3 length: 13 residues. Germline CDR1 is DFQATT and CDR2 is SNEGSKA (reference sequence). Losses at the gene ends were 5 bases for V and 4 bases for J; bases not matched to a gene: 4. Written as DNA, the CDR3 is TGCAGTGCTTCTAGCGGGGCATCAGATACGCAGTATTTT. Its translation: CSASSGASDTQYF.

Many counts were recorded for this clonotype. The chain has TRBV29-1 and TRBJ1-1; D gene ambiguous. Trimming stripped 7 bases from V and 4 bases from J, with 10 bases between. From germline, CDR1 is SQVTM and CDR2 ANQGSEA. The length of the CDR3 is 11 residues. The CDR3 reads CSAPWGTEAFF. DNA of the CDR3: TGCAGCGCTCCCTGGGGCACTGAAGCTTTCTTT.

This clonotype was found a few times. The CDR3 DNA reads TGTGCCAGCACCGAGCGGACACTGAACACTGAAGCTTTCTTT. Residues: CASTERTLNTEAFF. The rearrangement uses TRBV3-1 and TRBJ1-1; possibly TRBD1 for D (5 bases). There are 14 residues in the CDR3. The V gene's germline CDR1 is LGHDT and CDR2 YNNKEL (reference sequence). The V end lost 7 bases, the J end lost 0 bases, and 12 bases lay between the germline ends. The complete variable domain, with remaining parts taken from reference TRBV3-1 and TRBJ1-1, reads DTAVSQTPKYLVTQMGNDKSIKCEQNLGHDTMYWYKQDSKKFLKIMFSYNNKELIINETVPNRFSPKSPDKAHLNLHINSLELGDSAVYFCASTERTLNTEAFFGQGTRLTVV.

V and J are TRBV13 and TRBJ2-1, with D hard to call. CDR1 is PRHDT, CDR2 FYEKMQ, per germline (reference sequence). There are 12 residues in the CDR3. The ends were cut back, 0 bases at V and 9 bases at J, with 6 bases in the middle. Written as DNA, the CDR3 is TGTGCCAGCAGCTTAGGCCGGGTTGAGCAGTTCTTC. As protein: CASSLGRVEQFF.

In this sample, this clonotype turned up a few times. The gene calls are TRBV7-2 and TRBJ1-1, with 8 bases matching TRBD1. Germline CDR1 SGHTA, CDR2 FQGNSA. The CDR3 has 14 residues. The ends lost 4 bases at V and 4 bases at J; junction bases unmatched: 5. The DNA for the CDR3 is TGTGCCAGCAGCTGGACAGGGTGGGGCACTGAAGCTTTCTTT. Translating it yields CASSWTGWGTEAFF.

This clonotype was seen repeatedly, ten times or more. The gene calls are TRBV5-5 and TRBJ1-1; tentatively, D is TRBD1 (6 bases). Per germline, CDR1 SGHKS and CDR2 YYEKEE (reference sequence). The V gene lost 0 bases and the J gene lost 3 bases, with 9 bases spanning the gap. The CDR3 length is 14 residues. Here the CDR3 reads CASSLDRVHTEAFF. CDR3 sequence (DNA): TGTGCCAGCAGCTTGGACAGGGTGCACACTGAAGCTTTCTTT.

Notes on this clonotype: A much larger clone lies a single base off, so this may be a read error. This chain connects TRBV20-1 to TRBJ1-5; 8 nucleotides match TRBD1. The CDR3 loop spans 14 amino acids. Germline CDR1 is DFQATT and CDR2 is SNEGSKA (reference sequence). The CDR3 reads CSALDRASNLPQHF. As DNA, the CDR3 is TGCAGTGCTTTGGACAGGGCGAGCAATCTGCCCCAGCATTTT.

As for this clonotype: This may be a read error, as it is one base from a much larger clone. CDR3 residues: CASSSQILDTQYF. The CDR3 DNA reads as TGTGCCAGCAGTTCCCAGATACTAGATACGCAGTATTTT. The chain combines TRBV6-5 with TRBJ2-3; D gene uncertain. Germline-derived CDR1 and CDR2 are MNHEY and SVGAGI. Trimming pared 4 bases from V and 5 bases from J, leaving 10 bases between. The CDR3 is made up of 13 amino acids.

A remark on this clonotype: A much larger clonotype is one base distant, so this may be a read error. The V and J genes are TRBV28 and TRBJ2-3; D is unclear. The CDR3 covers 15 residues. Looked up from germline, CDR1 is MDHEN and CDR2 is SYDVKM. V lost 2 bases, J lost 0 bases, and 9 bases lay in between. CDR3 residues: CASSLNPFSTDTQYF. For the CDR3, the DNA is TGTGCCAGCAGTTTAAACCCGTTCAGCACAGATACGCAGTATTTT. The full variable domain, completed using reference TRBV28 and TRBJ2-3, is DVKVTQSSRYLVKRTGEKVFLECVQDMDHENMFWYRQDPGLGLRLIYFSYDVKMKEKGDIPEGYSVSREKKERFSLILESASTNQTSMYLCASSLNPFSTDTQYFGPGTRLTVL.

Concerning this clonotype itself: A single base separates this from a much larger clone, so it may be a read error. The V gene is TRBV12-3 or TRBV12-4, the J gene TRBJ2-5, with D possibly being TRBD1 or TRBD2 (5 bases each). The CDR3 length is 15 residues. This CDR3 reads CACSWAGRAQETQYF. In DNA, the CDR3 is TGTGCCTGCAGTTGGGCGGGCAGGGCACAAGAGACCCAGTACTTC.

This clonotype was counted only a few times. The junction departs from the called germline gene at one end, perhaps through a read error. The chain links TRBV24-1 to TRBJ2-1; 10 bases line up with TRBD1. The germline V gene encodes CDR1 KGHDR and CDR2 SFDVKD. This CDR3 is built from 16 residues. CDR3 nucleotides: TGTGCCACCAGTGATCCCCGGGACAGGGGTGGCAATGAGCAGTTTTTC. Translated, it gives CATSDPRDRGGNEQFF.

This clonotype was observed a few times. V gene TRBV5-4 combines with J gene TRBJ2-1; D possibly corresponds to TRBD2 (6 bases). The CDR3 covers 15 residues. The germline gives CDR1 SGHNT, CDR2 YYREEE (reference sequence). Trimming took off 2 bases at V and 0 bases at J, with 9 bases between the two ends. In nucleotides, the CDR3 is TGTGCCAGCAGCTTTGCCGGGAGCTCCTACAATGAGCAGTTCTTC. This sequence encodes CASSFAGSSYNEQFF.

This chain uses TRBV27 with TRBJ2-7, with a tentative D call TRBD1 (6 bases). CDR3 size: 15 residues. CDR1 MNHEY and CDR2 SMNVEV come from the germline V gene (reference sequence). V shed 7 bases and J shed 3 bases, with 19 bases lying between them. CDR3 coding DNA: TGTGCCAGCAATCCTGCCGCAGGGGCCGTCTACGAGCAGTACTTC. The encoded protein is CASNPAAGAVYEQYF.

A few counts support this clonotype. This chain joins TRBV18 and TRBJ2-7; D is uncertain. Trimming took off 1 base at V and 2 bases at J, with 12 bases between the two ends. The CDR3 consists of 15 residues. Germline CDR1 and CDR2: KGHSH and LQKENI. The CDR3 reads CASSPRHNPPYEQYF. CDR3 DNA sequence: TGTGCCAGCTCACCACGACACAATCCTCCCTACGAGCAGTACTTC.

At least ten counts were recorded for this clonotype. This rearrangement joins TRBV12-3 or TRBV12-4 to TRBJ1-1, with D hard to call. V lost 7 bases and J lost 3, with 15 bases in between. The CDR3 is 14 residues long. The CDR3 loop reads CASTPSTRHTEAFF. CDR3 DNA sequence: TGTGCCAGCACCCCGTCGACACGGCACACTGAAGCTTTCTTT.

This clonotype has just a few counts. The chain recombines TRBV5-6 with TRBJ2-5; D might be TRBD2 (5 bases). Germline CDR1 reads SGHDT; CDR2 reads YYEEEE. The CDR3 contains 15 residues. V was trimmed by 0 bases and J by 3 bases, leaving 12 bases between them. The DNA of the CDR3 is TGTGCCAGCAGCTTGGTCAGAGGGAGTGAAGAGACCCAGTACTTC. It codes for CASSLVRGSEETQYF.

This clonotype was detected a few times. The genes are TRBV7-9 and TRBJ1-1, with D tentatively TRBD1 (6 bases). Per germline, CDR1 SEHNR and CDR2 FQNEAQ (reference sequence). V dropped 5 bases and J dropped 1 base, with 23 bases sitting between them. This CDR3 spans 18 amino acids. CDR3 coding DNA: TGTGCCAGCAGCCCCTTCCTGGCTACGGGGGCGCCGAACACTGAAGCTTTCTTT. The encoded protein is CASSPFLATGAPNTEAFF.

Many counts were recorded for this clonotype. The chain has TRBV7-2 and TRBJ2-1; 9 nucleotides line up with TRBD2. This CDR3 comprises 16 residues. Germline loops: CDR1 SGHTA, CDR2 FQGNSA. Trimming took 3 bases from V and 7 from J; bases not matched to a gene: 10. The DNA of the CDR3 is TGTGCCAGCAGCTTCCCCGCGGGGGGGCTAATGAATGAGCAGTTCTTC. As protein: CASSFPAGGLMNEQFF.

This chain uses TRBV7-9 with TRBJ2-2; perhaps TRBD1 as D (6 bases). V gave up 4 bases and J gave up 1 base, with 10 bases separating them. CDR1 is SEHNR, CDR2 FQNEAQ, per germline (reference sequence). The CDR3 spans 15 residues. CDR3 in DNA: TGTGCCAGCAGCTCATGGACAGAGAACACCGGGGAGCTGTTTTTT. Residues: CASSSWTENTGELFF.

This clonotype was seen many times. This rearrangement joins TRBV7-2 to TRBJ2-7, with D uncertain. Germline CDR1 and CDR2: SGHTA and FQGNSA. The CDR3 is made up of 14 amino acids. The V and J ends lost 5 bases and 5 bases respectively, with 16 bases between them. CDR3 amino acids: CASSHMLGFHEQYF. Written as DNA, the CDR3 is TGTGCCAGCAGCCACATGCTAGGATTCCACGAGCAGTACTTC.